Reported below is one T cell receptor (beta chain). The antigen is not known. The PCR ran on 60 Vbeta and 13 Jbeta primers. The protocol was immunoSEQ multiplex PCR, while the TCRdb copy is restricted to in-frame clones and leaves out a portion. The table shows 150,000 or so clones, with about 68% occurring only once. The source of the sample is a study of cytomegalovirus exposure and HLA in healthy donors. Study results and limitations: Immune exposure information comprised only CMV serostatus.

CDR1 and CDR2 (germline): SGHTA, FQGTGA. J was trimmed by 6 bases and V by 3 bases; bases with no gene match: 6. The CDR3 is 15 residues long. Specimen: PBMCs. The V call is TRBV7-3, the J call TRBJ2-1, with 9 nucleotides matching TRBD1. The TCR was taken from a female donor in good health and CMV-seronegative. The CDR3 DNA sequence: TGTGCCAGCAGCTTCGACAGGGGGGGGCTCAATGAGCAGTTCTTC. Its translation is CASSFDRGGLNEQFF.